The clone carrying this T cell receptor beta chain has a count of ten or more. Criteria for exclusion of patients were uncontrolled infection, other autoimmune disease, pregnancy or lactation. Diagnostic decisions used clinical symptoms, serum thyroxine and TRAb, thyroid ultrasound and orbital computed tomography. The authors obtained PBMCs from 10 ml of fresh peripheral blood. Amplification of TCR beta CDR3 regions was performed using RNA transcripts as template. HTBI primers were used for first-round RT-PCR of the TCR CDR3. TCRdb re-called the multiplex PCR reads through MiXCR, storing one row per CDR3 protein. The sample has around 600,000 distinct CDR3 sequences; approximately 14% are singletons. CDR3 length: 15 residues. CDR1 SGHTS and CDR2 YDEGEE come from the germline V gene. Trimming at V came to 5 bases and at J to 1 base, leaving 8 bases not matched to a gene. The entry originates in a study of T cells in Graves' hyperthyroidism and ophthalmopathy. About the research overall: Upon initial diagnosis and before any treatment, peripheral blood was collected.

The sequence came from a woman in her fifties or sixties with Graves' ophthalmopathy. Sequenced sample: blood. The chain has TRBV5-8 and TRBJ1-1; 7 bases are shared with TRBD1. The CDR3 reads CASSFYRGWNTEAFF. The CDR3 DNA is TGTGCCAGCAGTTTCTACAGGGGATGGAACACTGAAGCTTTCTTT.